The present T cell receptor beta chain was sequenced within a study of neurological immune-mediated disorders. This CDR3 is built from 11 residues. From germline, CDR1 is SGHTA and CDR2 FQGNSA. Trimming shortened V by 3 bases and J by 6 bases, and 4 bases separated the two germline ends. TCRdb re-called the 5' RACE reads through MiXCR, storing one row per CDR3 protein. In the table there are about 38,000 distinct CDR3 sequences, 11% of which are singletons. This clonotype was seen ten or more times. The chain joins TRBV7-2 to TRBJ2-3; D is unclear. The sequence was obtained from a woman in her 30s with HTLV-1-associated myelopathy (HAM/TSP). The specimen sequenced was CD4+ T cells from blood. As DNA, the CDR3 is TGTGCCAGCAGCTTGGACGATACGCAGTATTTT. It encodes CASSLDDTQYF.